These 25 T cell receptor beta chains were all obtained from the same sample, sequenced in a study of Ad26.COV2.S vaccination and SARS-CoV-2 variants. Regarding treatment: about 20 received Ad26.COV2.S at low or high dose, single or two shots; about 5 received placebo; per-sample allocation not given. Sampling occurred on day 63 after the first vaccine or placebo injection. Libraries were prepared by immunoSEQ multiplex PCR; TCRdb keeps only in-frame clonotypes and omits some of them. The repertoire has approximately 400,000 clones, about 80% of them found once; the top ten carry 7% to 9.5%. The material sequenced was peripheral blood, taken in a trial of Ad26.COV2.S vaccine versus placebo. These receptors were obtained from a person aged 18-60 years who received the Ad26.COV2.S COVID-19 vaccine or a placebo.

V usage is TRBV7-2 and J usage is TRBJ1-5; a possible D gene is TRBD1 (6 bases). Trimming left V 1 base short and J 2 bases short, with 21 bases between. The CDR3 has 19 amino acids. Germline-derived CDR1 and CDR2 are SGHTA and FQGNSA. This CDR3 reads CASSLEYLSGGWGNQPQHF. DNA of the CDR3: TGTGCCAGCAGCTTAGAGTATCTATCCGGGGGCTGGGGCAATCAGCCCCAGCATTTT.

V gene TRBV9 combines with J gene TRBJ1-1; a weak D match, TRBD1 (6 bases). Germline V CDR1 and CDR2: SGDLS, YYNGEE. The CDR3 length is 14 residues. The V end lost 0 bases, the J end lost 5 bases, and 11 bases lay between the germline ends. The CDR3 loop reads CASSVGRGGTEAFF. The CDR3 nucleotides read TGTGCCAGCAGCGTAGGCAGGGGTGGGACTGAAGCTTTCTTT.

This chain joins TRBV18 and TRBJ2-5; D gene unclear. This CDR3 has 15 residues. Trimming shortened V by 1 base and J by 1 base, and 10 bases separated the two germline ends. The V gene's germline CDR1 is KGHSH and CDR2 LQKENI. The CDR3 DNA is TGTGCCAGCTCACCACTTTCCAGCAGCCAAGAGACCCAGTACTTC. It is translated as CASSPLSSSQETQYF.

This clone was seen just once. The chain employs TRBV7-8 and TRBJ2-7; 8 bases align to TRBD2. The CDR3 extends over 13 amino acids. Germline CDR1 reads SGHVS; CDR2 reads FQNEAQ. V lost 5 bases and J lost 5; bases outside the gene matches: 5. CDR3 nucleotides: TGTGCCAGCAGCCGGGAGGGACTTAACGAGCAGTACTTC. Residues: CASSREGLNEQYF.

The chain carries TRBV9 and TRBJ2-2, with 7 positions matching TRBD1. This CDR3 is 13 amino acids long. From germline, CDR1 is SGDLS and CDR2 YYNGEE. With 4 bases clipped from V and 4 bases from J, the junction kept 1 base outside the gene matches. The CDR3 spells CASSRGRTGELFF. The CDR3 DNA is TGTGCCAGCAGCAGGGGGCGCACCGGGGAGCTGTTTTTT.

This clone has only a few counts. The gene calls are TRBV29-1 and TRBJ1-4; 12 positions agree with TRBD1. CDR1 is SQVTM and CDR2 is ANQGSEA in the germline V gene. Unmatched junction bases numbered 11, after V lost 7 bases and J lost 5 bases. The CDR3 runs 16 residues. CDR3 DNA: TGCAGCGCCTCCGGGACAGGGGGCTCGGGGAATGAAAAACTGTTTTTT. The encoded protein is CSASGTGGSGNEKLFF.

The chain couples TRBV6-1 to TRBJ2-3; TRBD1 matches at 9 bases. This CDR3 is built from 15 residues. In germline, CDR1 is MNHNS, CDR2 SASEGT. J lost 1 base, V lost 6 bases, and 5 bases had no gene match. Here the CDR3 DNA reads TGTGCCAGCAGACCCCGGGACAGGGGCACAGATACGCAGTATTTT. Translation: CASRPRDRGTDTQYF.

The CDR3 sequence is CASSLKGDNEQFF. The CDR3 DNA sequence: TGTGCCAGCAGTTTAAAAGGAGACAATGAGCAGTTCTTC. V is TRBV12-3 or TRBV12-4 and J is TRBJ2-1, with unresolved D. V lost 2 bases and J lost 5, with 7 bases in between. The CDR3 length is 13 residues.

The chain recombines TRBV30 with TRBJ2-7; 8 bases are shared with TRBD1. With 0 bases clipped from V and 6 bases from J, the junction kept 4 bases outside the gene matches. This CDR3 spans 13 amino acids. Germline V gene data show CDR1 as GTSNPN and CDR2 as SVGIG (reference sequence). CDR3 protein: CAWSVLTGGEQYF. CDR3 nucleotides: TGTGCCTGGAGTGTCCTAACAGGGGGCGAGCAGTACTTC.

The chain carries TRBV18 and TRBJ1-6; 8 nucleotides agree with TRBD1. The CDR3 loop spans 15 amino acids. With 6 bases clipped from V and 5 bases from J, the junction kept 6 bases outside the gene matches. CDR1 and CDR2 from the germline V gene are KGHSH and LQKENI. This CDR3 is CASSRMTGDNSPLHF. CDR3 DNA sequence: TGTGCCAGCTCGCGAATGACAGGGGATAATTCACCCCTCCACTTT.

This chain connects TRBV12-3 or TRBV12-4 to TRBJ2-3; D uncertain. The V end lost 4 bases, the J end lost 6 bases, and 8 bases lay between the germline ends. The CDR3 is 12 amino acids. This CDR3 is CASSWPQDTQYF. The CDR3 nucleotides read TGTGCCAGCAGTTGGCCCCAGGATACGCAGTATTTT.

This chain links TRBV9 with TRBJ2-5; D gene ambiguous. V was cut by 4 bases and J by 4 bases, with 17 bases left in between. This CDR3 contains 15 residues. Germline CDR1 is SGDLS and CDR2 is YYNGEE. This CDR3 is CASSPNGIRGETQYF. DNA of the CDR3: TGTGCCAGCAGCCCGAATGGGATTAGAGGAGAGACCCAGTACTTC.

The CDR3 region has the DNA TGTGCCAGCAGCCAAATTCCGGACCTCCCGGCGGAGACCCAGTACTTC. Residues: CASSQIPDLPAETQYF. J is TRBJ2-5 and V is TRBV14, with D hard to call. The germline gives CDR1 SGHDN, CDR2 FVKESK. This CDR3 spans 16 amino acids. V was shortened by 2 bases and J by 5 bases, with 18 bases between the two germline ends.

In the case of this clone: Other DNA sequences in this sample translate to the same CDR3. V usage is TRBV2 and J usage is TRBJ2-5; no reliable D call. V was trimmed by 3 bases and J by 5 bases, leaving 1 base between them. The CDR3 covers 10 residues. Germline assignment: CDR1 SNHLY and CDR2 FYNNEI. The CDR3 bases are TGTGCCAGCAGTGAGGAGACCCAGTACTTC. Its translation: CASSEETQYF. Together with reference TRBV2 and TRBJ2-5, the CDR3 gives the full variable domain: EPEVTQTPSHQVTQMGQEVILRCVPISNHLYFYWYRQILGQKVEFLVSFYNNEISEKSEIFDDQFSVERPDGSNFTLKIRSTKLEDSAMYFCASSEETQYFGPGTRLLVL.

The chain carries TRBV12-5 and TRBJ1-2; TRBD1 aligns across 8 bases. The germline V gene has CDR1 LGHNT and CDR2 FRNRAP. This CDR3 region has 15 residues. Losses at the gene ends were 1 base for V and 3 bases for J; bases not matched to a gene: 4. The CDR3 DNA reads TGTGCTAGTGGTTTGGATCAGGGGGCGGACTATGGCTACACCTTC. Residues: CASGLDQGADYGYTF.

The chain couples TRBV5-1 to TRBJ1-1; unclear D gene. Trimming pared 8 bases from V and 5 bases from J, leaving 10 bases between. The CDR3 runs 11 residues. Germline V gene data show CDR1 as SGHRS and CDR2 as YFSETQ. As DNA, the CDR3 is TGCGCCAGTTGGGGTGGGACTGAAGCTTTCTTT. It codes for CASWGGTEAFF.

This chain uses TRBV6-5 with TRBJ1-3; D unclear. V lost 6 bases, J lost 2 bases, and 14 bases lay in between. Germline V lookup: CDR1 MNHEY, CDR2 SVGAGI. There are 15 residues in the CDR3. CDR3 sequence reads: CASRPPGEPGNTIYF. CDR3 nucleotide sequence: TGTGCCAGCAGGCCCCCCGGGGAACCTGGAAACACCATATATTTT.

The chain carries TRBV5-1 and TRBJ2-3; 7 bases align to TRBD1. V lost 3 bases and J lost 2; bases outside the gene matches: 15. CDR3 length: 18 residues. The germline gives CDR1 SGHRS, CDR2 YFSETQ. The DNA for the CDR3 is TGCGCCAGCAGCTGGGGTGGAGGTAGGGGGCGGGTCACAGATACGCAGTATTTT. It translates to CASSWGGGRGRVTDTQYF.

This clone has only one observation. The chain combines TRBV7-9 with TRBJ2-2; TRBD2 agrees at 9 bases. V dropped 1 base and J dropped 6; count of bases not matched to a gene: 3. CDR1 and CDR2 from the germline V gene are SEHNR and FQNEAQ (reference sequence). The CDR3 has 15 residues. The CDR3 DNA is TGTGCCAGCAGCTTAGGGGGACTAGCCGCCGGGGAGCTGTTTTTT. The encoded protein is CASSLGGLAAGELFF.

In DNA form, the CDR3 reads TGTGCCAGCAGCGTCCAGATGACTAATGAAAAACTGTTTTTT. This encodes CASSVQMTNEKLFF. The chain employs TRBV9 and TRBJ1-4; no clear D. The CDR3 loop spans 14 amino acids. CDR1 and CDR2 (germline): SGDLS, YYNGEE. The V gene lost 2 bases and the J gene lost 2 bases, with 7 bases spanning the gap.

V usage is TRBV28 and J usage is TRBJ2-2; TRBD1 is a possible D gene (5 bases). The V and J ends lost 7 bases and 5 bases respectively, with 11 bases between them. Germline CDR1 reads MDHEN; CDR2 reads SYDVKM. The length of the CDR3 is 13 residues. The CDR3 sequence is CASIKRGTGELFF. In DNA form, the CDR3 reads TGTGCCAGCATTAAAAGGGGAACCGGGGAGCTGTTTTTT.

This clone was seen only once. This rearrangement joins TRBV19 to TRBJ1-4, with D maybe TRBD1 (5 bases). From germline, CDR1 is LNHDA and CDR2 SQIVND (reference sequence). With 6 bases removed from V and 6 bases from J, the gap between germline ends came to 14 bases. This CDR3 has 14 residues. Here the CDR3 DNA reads TGTGCCAGTAGCAGGGACGGACCTTATGAAAAACTGTTTTTT. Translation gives CASSRDGPYEKLFF. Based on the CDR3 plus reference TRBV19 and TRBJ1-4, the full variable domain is DGGITQSPKYLFRKEGQNVTLSCEQNLNHDAMYWYRQDPGQGLRLIYYSQIVNDFQKGDIAEGYSVSREKKESFPLTVTSAQKNPTAFYLCASSRDGPYEKLFFGSGTQLSVL.

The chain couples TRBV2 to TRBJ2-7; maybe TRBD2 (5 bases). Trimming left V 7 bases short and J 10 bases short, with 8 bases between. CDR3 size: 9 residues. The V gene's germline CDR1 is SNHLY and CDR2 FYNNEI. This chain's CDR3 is CASNTGQYF. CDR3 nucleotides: TGTGCCAGCAATACGGGACAGTACTTC.

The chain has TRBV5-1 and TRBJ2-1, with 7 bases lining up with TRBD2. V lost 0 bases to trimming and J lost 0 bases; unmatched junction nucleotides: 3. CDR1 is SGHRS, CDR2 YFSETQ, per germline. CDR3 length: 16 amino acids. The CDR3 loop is CASSLAGRSSYNEQFF. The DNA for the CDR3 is TGCGCCAGCAGCTTGGCCGGGAGGAGCTCCTACAATGAGCAGTTCTTC.

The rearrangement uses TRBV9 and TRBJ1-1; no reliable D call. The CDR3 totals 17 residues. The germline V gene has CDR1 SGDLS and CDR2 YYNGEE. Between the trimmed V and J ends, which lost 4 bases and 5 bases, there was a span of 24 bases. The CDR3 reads CASSSQNPGATQTEAFF. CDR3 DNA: TGTGCCAGCAGCTCTCAGAACCCGGGAGCAACCCAAACTGAAGCTTTCTTT.